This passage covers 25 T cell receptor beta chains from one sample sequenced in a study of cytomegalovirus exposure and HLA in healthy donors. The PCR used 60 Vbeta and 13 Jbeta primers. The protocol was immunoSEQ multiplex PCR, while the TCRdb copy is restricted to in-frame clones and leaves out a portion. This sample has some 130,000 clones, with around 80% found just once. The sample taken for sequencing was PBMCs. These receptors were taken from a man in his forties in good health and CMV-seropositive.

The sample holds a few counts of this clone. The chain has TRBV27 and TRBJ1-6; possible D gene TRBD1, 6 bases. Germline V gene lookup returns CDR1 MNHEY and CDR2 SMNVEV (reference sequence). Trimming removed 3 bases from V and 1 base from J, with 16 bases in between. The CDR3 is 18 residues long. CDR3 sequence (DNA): TGTGCCAGCAGTTTTTCCCAAGGCAGGGGATCCTATAATTCACCCCTCCACTTT. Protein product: CASSFSQGRGSYNSPLHF.

Written as DNA, the CDR3 is TGTGCCAGCAGCCAAGGAGCGGTCGGGAATGAGCAGTTCTTC. Amino acid sequence: CASSQGAVGNEQFF. The rearrangement uses TRBV4-2 and TRBJ2-1; D perhaps matches TRBD2 (5 bases). CDR1 is LGHNA, CDR2 YNFKEQ, per germline. Trimming removed 1 base at V and 7 bases at J, with 11 bases between. This CDR3 has 14 amino acids.

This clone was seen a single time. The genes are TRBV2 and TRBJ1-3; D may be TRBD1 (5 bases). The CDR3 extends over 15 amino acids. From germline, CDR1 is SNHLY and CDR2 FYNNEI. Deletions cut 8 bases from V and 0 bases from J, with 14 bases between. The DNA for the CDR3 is TGTGCCAGCGGGGCTGGGCACTTCTCTGGAAACACCATATATTTT. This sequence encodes CASGAGHFSGNTIYF.

The CDR3 spells CASSSYLDWNTEAFF. The CDR3 DNA sequence: TGTGCCAGCAGCTCCTACTTAGACTGGAACACTGAAGCTTTCTTT. The rearrangement joins TRBV11-2 to TRBJ1-1, with unresolved D. Germline-derived CDR1 and CDR2 are SGHAT and FQNNGV. The CDR3 is made up of 15 amino acids. Trimming cost V 4 bases and J 1 base, with 13 bases left between them.

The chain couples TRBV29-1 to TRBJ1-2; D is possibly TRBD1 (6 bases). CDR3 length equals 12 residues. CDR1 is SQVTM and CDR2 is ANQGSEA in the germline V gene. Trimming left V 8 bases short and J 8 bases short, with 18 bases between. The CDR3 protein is CSFEGVSNGYTF. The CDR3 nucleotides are TGCAGCTTCGAGGGGGTATCGAACGGCTACACCTTC.

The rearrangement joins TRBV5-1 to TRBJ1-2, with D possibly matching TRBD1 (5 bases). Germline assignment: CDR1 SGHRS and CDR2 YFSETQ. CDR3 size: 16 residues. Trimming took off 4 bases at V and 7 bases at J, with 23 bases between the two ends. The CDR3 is CASSVNTDGGAGGYTF. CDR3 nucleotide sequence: TGCGCCAGCAGCGTTAACACCGACGGCGGGGCTGGTGGCTACACCTTC.

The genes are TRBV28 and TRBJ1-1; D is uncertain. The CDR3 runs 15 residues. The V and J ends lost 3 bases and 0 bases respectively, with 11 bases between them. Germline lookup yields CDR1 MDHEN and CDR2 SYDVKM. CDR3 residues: CASSLRRLMNTEAFF. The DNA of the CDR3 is TGTGCCAGCAGTTTGAGGAGACTTATGAACACTGAAGCTTTCTTT.

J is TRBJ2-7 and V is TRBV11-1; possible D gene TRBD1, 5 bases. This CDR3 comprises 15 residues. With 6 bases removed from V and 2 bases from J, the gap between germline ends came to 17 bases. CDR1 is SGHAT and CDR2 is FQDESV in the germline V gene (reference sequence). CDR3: CASSSSRELPYEQYF. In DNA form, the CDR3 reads TGTGCCAGCAGTTCCTCCAGGGAACTCCCCTACGAGCAGTACTTC. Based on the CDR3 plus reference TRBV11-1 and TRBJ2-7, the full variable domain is EAEVAQSPRYKITEKSQAVAFWCDPISGHATLYWYRQILGQGPELLVQFQDESVVDDSQLPKDRFSAERLKGVDSTLKIQPAELGDSAMYLCASSSSRELPYEQYFGPGTRLTVT.

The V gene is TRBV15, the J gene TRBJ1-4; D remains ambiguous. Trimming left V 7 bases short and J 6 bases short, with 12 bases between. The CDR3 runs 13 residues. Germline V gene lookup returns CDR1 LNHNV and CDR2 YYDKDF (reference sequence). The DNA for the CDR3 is TGTGCCACCACAAGTGACACTGATGAAAAACTGTTTTTT. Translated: CATTSDTDEKLFF. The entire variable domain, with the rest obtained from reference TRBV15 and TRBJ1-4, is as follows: DAMVIQNPRYQVTQFGKPVTLSCSQTLNHNVMYWYQQKSSQAPKLLFHYYDKDFNNEADTPDNFQSRRPNTSFCFLDIRSPGLGDTAMYLCATTSDTDEKLFFGSGTQLSVL.

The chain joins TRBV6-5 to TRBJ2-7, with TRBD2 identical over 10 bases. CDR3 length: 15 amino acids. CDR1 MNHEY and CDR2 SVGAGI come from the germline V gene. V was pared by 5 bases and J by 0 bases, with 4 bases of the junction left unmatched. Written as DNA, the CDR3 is TGTGCCAGCAGTCCTAGCGGGGGAAGCTCCTACGAGCAGTACTTC. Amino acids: CASSPSGGSSYEQYF.

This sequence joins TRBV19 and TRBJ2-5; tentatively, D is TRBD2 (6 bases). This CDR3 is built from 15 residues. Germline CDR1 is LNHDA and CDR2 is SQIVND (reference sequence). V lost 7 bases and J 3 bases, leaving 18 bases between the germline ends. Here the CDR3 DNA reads TGTGCCAGTAACCTCCGGACGGGAGAGGAAGAGACCCAGTACTTC. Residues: CASNLRTGEEETQYF.

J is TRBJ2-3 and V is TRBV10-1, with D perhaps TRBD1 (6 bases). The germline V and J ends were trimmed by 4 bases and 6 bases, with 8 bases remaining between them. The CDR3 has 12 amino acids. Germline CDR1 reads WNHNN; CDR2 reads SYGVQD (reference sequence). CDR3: CASSARGDTQYF. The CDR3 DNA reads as TGCGCCAGCAGTGCTAGGGGGGATACGCAGTATTTT.

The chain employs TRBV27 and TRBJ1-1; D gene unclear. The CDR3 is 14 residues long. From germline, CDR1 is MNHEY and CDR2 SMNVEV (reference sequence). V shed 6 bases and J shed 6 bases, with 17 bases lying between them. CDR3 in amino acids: CASSRRLQFAEAFF. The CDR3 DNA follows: TGTGCCAGCAGCCGCAGGTTACAGTTTGCTGAAGCTTTCTTT.

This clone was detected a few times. CDR3 coding DNA: TGTGCCACCAGCAGAGATCGGGGTGGCGGCACTGAAGCTTTCTTT. Translated: CATSRDRGGGTEAFF. The chain recombines TRBV15 with TRBJ1-1; the D is unclear. Germline assignment: CDR1 LNHNV and CDR2 YYDKDF (reference sequence). V lost 0 bases and J 4 bases, leaving 12 bases between the germline ends. The CDR3 covers 15 residues.

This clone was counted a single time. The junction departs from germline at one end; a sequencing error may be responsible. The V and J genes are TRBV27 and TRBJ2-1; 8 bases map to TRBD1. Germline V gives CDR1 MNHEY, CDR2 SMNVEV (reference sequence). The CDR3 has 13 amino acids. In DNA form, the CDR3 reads TGTGCCAGCAGTTTCTACAGGGGGTTTGAGCGGTTCTTC. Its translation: CASSFYRGFERFF.

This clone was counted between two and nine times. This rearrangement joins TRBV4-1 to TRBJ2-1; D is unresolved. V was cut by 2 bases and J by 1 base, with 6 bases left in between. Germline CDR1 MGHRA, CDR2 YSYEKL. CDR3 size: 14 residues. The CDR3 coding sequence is TGCGCCAGCAGCCAACGGGTTTCCTACAATGAGCAGTTCTTC. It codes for CASSQRVSYNEQFF.

The CDR3, as DNA: TGTGCCAGCGTGAGGGGGCTTCAGCCCCAGCATTTT. Its protein is CASVRGLQPQHF. V usage is TRBV28 and J usage is TRBJ1-5; TRBD1 matches 7 bases. This CDR3 is 12 amino acids long. Germline-derived CDR1 and CDR2 are MDHEN and SYDVKM. J gave up 6 bases and V 8 bases, and 4 bases lay outside the gene matches.

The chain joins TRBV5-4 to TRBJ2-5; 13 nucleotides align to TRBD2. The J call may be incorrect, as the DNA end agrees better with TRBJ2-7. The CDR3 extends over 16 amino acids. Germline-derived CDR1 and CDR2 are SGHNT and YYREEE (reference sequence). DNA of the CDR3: TGTGCCAGCAGCCCCGGACTAGCGGGAGATTTCTACGAGCAGTACTTC. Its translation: CASSPGLAGDFYEQYF.

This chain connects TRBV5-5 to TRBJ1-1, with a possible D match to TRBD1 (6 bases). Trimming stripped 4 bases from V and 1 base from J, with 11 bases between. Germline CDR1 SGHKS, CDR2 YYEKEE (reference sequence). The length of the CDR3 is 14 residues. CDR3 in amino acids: CASSLTGGNTEAFF. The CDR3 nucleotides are TGTGCCAGCAGCCTGACAGGCGGGAACACTGAAGCTTTCTTT.

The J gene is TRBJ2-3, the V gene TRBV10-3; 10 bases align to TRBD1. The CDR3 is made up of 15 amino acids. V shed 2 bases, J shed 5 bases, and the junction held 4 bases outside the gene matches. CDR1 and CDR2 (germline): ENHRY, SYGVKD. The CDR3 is CAISEGQGERDTQYF. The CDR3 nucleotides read TGTGCCATCAGTGAGGGACAGGGGGAGCGAGATACGCAGTATTTT.

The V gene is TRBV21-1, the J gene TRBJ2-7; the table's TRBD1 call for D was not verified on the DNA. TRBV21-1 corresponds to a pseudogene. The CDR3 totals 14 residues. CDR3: CADGGQGISYEQYF. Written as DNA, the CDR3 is TGTGCCGACGGCGGACAGGGGATATCCTACGAGCAGTACTTC.

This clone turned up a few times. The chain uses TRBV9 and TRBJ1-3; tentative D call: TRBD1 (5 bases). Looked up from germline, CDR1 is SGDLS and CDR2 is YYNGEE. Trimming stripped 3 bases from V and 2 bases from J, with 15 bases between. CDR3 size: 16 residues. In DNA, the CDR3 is TGTGCCAGCAGCGCCTTTACACCGGGGGCTGGAAACACCATATATTTT. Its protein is CASSAFTPGAGNTIYF.

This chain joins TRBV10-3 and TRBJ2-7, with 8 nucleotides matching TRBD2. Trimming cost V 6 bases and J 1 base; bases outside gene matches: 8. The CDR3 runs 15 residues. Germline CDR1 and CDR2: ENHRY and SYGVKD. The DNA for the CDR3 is TGTGCCATCAGGCCCACTAGCGGAGTTTCCTACGAGCAGTACTTC. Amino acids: CAIRPTSGVSYEQYF.

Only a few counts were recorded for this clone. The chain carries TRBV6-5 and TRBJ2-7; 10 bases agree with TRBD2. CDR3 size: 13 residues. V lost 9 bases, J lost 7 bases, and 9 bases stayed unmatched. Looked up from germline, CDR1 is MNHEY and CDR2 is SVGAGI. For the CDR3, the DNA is TGTGCCAGTCACGGGGGACTAGCGAGGGAGCAGTACTTC. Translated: CASHGGLAREQYF.

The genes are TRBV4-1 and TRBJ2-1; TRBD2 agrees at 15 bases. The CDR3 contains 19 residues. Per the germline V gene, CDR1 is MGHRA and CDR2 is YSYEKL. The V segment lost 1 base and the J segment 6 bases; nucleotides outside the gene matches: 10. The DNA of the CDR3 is TGCGCCAGCAGCCAAGGGACTAGCGGGAGGGCCAAGAGGGGCAATGAGCAGTTCTTC. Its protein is CASSQGTSGRAKRGNEQFF.